A selection of T cell receptor beta chains follows, all from one sample in a study of glioma-infiltrating T cells. TCRdb reprocessed the multiplex PCR reads via MiXCR and lists one record per CDR3 protein. Of a few hundred thousand distinct CDR3 sequences in the sample, 41% were seen once. The sequencing input was glioma tissue, nonneoplastic brain tissue, or PBMCs (not recorded which). The source is a human donor with low-grade glioma or glioblastoma, undergoing nonglioma brain surgery, or in good health (not recorded which). CDR3s include the opening cysteine and the closing phenylalanine or tryptophan. A D gene is named only where the DNA matches it firmly. A row's size may be missing; if present it is once, few, many or a size class.

j_call v_call d_call clone_size cdr3_length cdr3_aa cdr3_nt
TRBJ1-1 TRBV12-3/TRBV12-4 . many 12 CASSLTGTEAFF TGTGCCAGCAGTTTGACCGGGACTGAAGCTTTCTTT
TRBJ2-3 TRBV29-1 TRBD2 few 16 CSVQVGGTSRTDTQYF TGCAGCGTTCAAGTCGGCGGGACTAGCAGAACAGATACGCAGTATTTT
TRBJ1-1 TRBV7-3 . many 13 CASSLLGNTEAFF TGTGCCAGCAGCTTACTGGGAAACACTGAAGCTTTCTTT
TRBJ2-1 TRBV19 . few 14 CASSSRMGYNEQFF TGTGCCAGTAGTAGCAGGATGGGCTACAATGAGCAGTTCTTC
TRBJ1-2 TRBV6-5 . . 16 CASSYSIREGLDGYTF TGTGCCAGCAGTTACTCGATACGCGAAGGATTGGATGGCTACACCTTT
TRBJ2-7 TRBV6-2/TRBV6-3 TRBD1 . 14 CASRAQGATYEQYF TGTGCCAGCAGGGCCCAGGGGGCAACCTACGAGCAGTACTTC
TRBJ2-1 TRBV20-1 TRBD1 few 16 CSARDYGTGLYNEQFF TGCAGTGCTAGAGATTACGGGACAGGGCTCTACAATGAGCAGTTCTTC
TRBJ2-1 TRBV28 TRBD2 once 16 CAGSQIAGGLYNEQFF TGTGCCGGCAGTCAAATAGCGGGAGGATTATACAATGAGCAGTTCTTC
TRBJ2-3 TRBV11-1 . . 16 CASSLLASSGADTQYF TGTGCCAGCAGCTTACTCGCTTCGTCGGGGGCAGATACGCAGTATTTT
TRBJ1-2 TRBV7-3 . . 14 CARSLPGRDYGYTF TGTGCCCGCAGCCTACCGGGACGTGACTATGGCTACACCTTC
TRBJ2-7 TRBV27 TRBD2 many 14 CASSMTSAHYEQYF TGTGCCAGCAGCATGACTAGCGCGCACTACGAGCAGTACTTC
TRBJ1-5 TRBV28 . many 15 CASSPGKRSNQPQHF TGTGCCAGCAGTCCAGGGAAGAGGAGCAATCAGCCCCAGCATTTT
TRBJ1-1 TRBV28 . few 14 CASSLNGANTEAFF TGTGCCAGCAGTCTGAATGGGGCAAACACTGAAGCTTTCTTT
TRBJ2-7 TRBV6-1 TRBD1 few 13 CASSELGQEKQYF TGTGCCAGCAGTGAGTTGGGACAGGAAAAGCAGTACTTC
TRBJ2-1 TRBV7-9 TRBD1 . 13 CASSATGYNEQFF TGTGCCAGCAGCGCGACAGGGTACAATGAGCAGTTCTTC
TRBJ2-5 TRBV6-1 . few 13 CASRRTVQETQYF TGTGCCAGCAGAAGGACAGTCCAAGAGACCCAGTACTTC
TRBJ2-5 TRBV2 TRBD2 few 14 CASTRLAGGETQYF TGTGCCAGCACCAGACTAGCGGGCGGAGAGACCCAGTACTTC
TRBJ1-6 TRBV25-1 TRBD1 few 13 CASTGTGGSPLHF TGTGCCAGCACCGGGACAGGGGGTTCACCCCTCCACTTT
TRBJ1-1 TRBV12-3/TRBV12-4 . . 13 CASSLPGNTEAFF TGTGCCAGCAGTTTGCCGGGGAACACTGAAGCTTTCTTT
TRBJ2-1 TRBV6-2/TRBV6-3 TRBD1 . 11 CASDRGDEQFF TGTGCCAGCGACAGGGGGGATGAGCAGTTCTTC
TRBJ2-1 TRBV11-2 . . 14 CASSLTHLRNEQFF TGTGCCAGCAGCTTGACACATCTCCGTAATGAGCAGTTCTTC
TRBJ1-1 TRBV27 . many 16 CASSLARKRGITEAFF TGTGCCAGCAGTTTAGCGCGCAAACGCGGCATCACTGAAGCTTTCTTT
TRBJ2-5 TRBV4-2 . . 12 CASSQEWETQYF TGTGCCAGCAGCCAAGAATGGGAGACCCAGTACTTC